This T cell receptor beta chain was recorded in a study of control samples from healthy donors and cancer patients. CDR3 length: 12 residues. Germline V gene data show CDR1 as SGHDN and CDR2 as FVKESK. Trimming took 4 bases from V and 9 from J, leaving 12 bases between them. Profiled with immunoSEQ multiplex PCR; TCRdb holds only in-frame clones, not every one. Among about 140,000 clones listed, approximately 92% were seen once. The sequence was collected from a man aged 25-45 years in good health. Material: blood. This chain connects TRBV14 to TRBJ1-2; no clear D. Here the CDR3 reads CASSLHSMRYTF. CDR3 in DNA: TGTGCCAGCAGCCTACACTCTATGCGCTACACCTTC.